This passage covers 26 T cell receptor beta chains from one sample sequenced in a study of blood T cells in healthy people across ages. The use of a sample-barcoded 5' primer and a J-beta primer mix characterized a second PCR of 7 to 11 cycles. TCRdb called the 5' RACE reads again in MiXCR, with one record for every CDR3 protein. The sample has just under 750,000 distinct CDR3 sequences; 22% are singletons. Specimen: blood. These receptors were taken from a man in his 70s in good health.

This clonotype was found a few times. The V gene is TRBV5-1, the J gene TRBJ2-7; perhaps D is TRBD1 or TRBD2 (5 bases each). Trimming removed 0 bases from V and 3 bases from J, with 10 bases in between. CDR3 size: 14 residues. Germline CDR1 reads SGHRS; CDR2 reads YFSETQ. Here the CDR3 reads CASSLAGDLYEQYF. CDR3 DNA: TGCGCCAGCAGCTTGGCCGGGGACCTCTACGAGCAGTACTTC.

The gene calls are TRBV7-2 and TRBJ2-7, with 8 bases matching TRBD1. V was clipped by 6 bases and J by 1 base; unmatched bases: 8. Germline V lookup: CDR1 SGHTA, CDR2 FQGNSA. The CDR3 has 15 amino acids. CDR3 sequence (DNA): TGTGCCAGCAGTTCAACAGGGGGGTGGTCCTACGAGCAGTACTTC. Its translation: CASSSTGGWSYEQYF.

The V gene is TRBV5-1, the J gene TRBJ2-1; possible D gene TRBD2, 6 bases. Trimming took 0 bases from V and 7 from J, leaving 14 bases between them. The CDR3 runs 15 residues. Germline CDR1 and CDR2: SGHRS and YFSETQ. The DNA of the CDR3 is TGCGCCAGCAGCTTGGCAACAGGTGGGAGGAATGAGCAGTTCTTC. It is translated as CASSLATGGRNEQFF.

The V call is TRBV7-2, the J call TRBJ2-7; 15 nucleotides agree with TRBD2. The CDR3 length is 15 residues. CDR1 and CDR2 from the germline V gene are SGHTA and FQGNSA. The ends lost 4 bases at V and 4 bases at J; junction bases unmatched: 2. The CDR3 spells CASSSGLAGGYEQYF. The CDR3 DNA is TGTGCCAGCAGCTCGGGACTAGCGGGGGGTTACGAGCAGTACTTC.

CDR3 loop: CSARQVQDSTDTQYF. CDR3 coding DNA: TGCAGTGCTAGGCAGGTACAGGACAGCACAGATACGCAGTATTTT. The chain carries TRBV20-1 and TRBJ2-3; the D gene is possibly TRBD1 (5 bases). V lost 3 bases to trimming and J lost 0 bases, with 13 bases between them. Per the germline V gene, CDR1 is DFQATT and CDR2 is SNEGSKA (reference sequence). The CDR3 is 15 amino acids.

This chain joins TRBV3-1 and TRBJ2-5, with 12 bases that match TRBD2. The CDR3 runs to 14 residues. Germline values: CDR1 LGHDT, CDR2 YNNKEL (reference sequence). Trimming at V came to 6 bases and at J to 5 bases, leaving 4 bases not matched to a gene. The CDR3 DNA follows: TGTGCCAGCAGTTCTAGCGGGAGGGCCGAGACCCAGTACTTC. Translation: CASSSSGRAETQYF.

The chain links TRBV20-1 to TRBJ2-7; 10 bases match TRBD2. The tail of the sequence fits TRBJ2-1 better, so the J call may be wrong. Germline V gene data show CDR1 as DFQATT and CDR2 as SNEGSKA (reference sequence). CDR3 length equals 14 residues. The CDR3 reads CSAPLAGLGNEQFF. The CDR3 DNA is TGCAGTGCCCCACTAGCGGGATTAGGTAATGAGCAGTTCTTC.

The chain links TRBV6-1 to TRBJ2-1; 12 bases agree with TRBD2. This CDR3 has 17 residues. Germline CDR1 is MNHNS and CDR2 is SASEGT. Losses at the gene ends were 2 bases for V and 4 bases for J; bases not matched to a gene: 6. The CDR3 DNA reads TGTGCCAGCAGTGAATATTCGGGACTAGCGGGTTACAATGAGCAGTTCTTC. It is translated as CASSEYSGLAGYNEQFF.

The chain is built from TRBV5-6 and TRBJ2-7; perhaps TRBD1 as D (5 bases). Trimming removed 4 bases from V and 3 bases from J, with 11 bases in between. CDR3 length equals 13 residues. Per the germline V gene, CDR1 is SGHDT and CDR2 is YYEEEE. CDR3 region: CASSRSGFYEQYV. The CDR3 coding sequence is TGTGCCAGCAGCCGTTCAGGGTTCTACGAGCAGTACGTC.

This clonotype was seen a handful of times. The rearrangement uses TRBV29-1 and TRBJ2-1; D possibly matches TRBD1 or TRBD2 (5 bases each). This CDR3 comprises 14 residues. Trimming took 4 bases from V and 9 from J, leaving 19 bases between them. Per the germline V gene, CDR1 is SQVTM and CDR2 is ANQGSEA. CDR3 coding DNA: TGCAGCGTTGCAGAGTCGAGGGGATGGGGTGAGCAGTTCTTC. Translating gives CSVAESRGWGEQFF.

The rearrangement joins TRBV20-1 to TRBJ1-2; D might be TRBD1 (5 bases). Between the trimmed V and J ends, which lost 5 bases and 3 bases, there was a span of 7 bases. The CDR3 is made up of 11 amino acids. From germline, CDR1 is DFQATT and CDR2 SNEGSKA (reference sequence). This chain's CDR3 is CSAPGYYGYTF. The CDR3, as DNA: TGCAGTGCTCCAGGGTACTATGGCTACACCTTC.

In its sample, this clonotype was seen a few times. The chain carries TRBV7-3 and TRBJ2-3, with TRBD2 matching over 9 bases. Germline values: CDR1 SGHTA, CDR2 FQGTGA. With 0 bases clipped from V and 5 bases from J, the junction kept 21 bases outside the gene matches. The CDR3 covers 21 residues. This CDR3 reads CASSLTLLAGFSGGPGDTQYF. The CDR3 DNA is TGTGCCAGCAGCTTAACCCTCCTAGCTGGATTTAGCGGGGGCCCGGGAGATACGCAGTATTTT.

V gene TRBV4-2 combines with J gene TRBJ2-7, with no clear D. Germline lookup yields CDR1 LGHNA and CDR2 YNFKEQ. This CDR3 contains 15 residues. Trimming took 0 bases from V and 0 from J, leaving 9 bases between them. CDR3 sequence: CASSQDGVNSYEQYF. CDR3 DNA: TGTGCCAGCAGCCAAGATGGGGTAAACTCCTACGAGCAGTACTTC.

This chain connects TRBV29-1 to TRBJ2-7; a possible D gene is TRBD1 (5 bases). CDR1 is SQVTM, CDR2 ANQGSEA, per germline. Deletions cut 7 bases from V and 2 bases from J, with 15 bases between. This CDR3 has 13 residues. This chain's CDR3 is CSATTVGTYEQYV. The CDR3 DNA reads as TGCAGCGCGACGACAGTGGGGACCTACGAGCAGTACGTC.

This chain connects TRBV5-5 to TRBJ2-3; maybe TRBD1 (6 bases). CDR3 length: 15 amino acids. Trimming shortened V by 0 bases and J by 5 bases, and 13 bases separated the two germline ends. Germline CDR1 SGHKS, CDR2 YYEKEE (reference sequence). The DNA of the CDR3 is TGTGCCAGCAGCTTGGACAGGGTTTCGGGAGATACGCAGTATTTT. Translated, it gives CASSLDRVSGDTQYF.

This clonotype was seen many times. The V call is TRBV29-1, the J call TRBJ2-3; tentatively, D is TRBD2 (5 bases). The V gene lost 2 bases and the J gene lost 3 bases, with 9 bases spanning the gap. The CDR3 contains 13 residues. Germline assignment: CDR1 SQVTM and CDR2 ANQGSEA. The CDR3: CSVENEGTDTQYF. The CDR3 DNA is TGCAGCGTTGAAAACGAGGGTACAGATACGCAGTATTTT.

The chain has TRBV6-1 and TRBJ1-5; 7 nucleotides line up with TRBD1. CDR3 size: 16 residues. CDR1 is MNHNS and CDR2 is SASEGT in the germline V gene. The ends lost 2 bases at V and 2 bases at J; junction bases unmatched: 6. The CDR3 here is CASSERIGTGNQPQHF. The CDR3 region has the DNA TGTGCCAGCAGTGAAAGAATTGGGACAGGCAATCAGCCCCAGCATTTT.

The CDR3 DNA follows: TGCAGCGTCACCCTACTACGGGAGAACGAGCAGTACTTC. This translates into CSVTLLRENEQYF. J is TRBJ2-7 and V is TRBV29-1; a possible D gene is TRBD2 (6 bases). Germline CDR1 SQVTM, CDR2 ANQGSEA. The CDR3 has 13 amino acids. V dropped 6 bases and J dropped 5 bases, with 17 bases sitting between them.

This clonotype has more than one count but fewer than ten. The J gene is TRBJ1-2, the V gene TRBV12-3 or TRBV12-4; D is perhaps TRBD1 (5 bases). CDR3 size: 13 residues. Trimming removed 3 bases at V and 4 bases at J, with 9 bases between. The chain's CDR3 is CASSFGTFYGYTF. CDR3 sequence (DNA): TGTGCCAGCAGTTTCGGGACGTTCTATGGCTACACCTTC.

The table lists this clonotype with a few counts. This rearrangement joins TRBV29-1 to TRBJ2-5; D remains unclear. The CDR3 is 11 amino acids. Trimming shortened V by 4 bases and J by 3 bases, and 6 bases separated the two germline ends. Germline-derived CDR1 and CDR2 are SQVTM and ANQGSEA. The CDR3 sequence is CSVGGEETQYF. The CDR3 DNA is TGCAGCGTTGGAGGCGAAGAGACCCAGTACTTC.

This clonotype was detected a few times. At one boundary the junction diverges from the germline segment, which might be a read error. J is TRBJ2-5 and V is TRBV20-1, with D unclear. The CDR3 covers 13 residues. Germline CDR1 DFQATT, CDR2 SNEGSKA (reference sequence). CDR3 protein: CSASQLIQEAQYF. CDR3 coding DNA: TGCAGTGCTAGTCAGTTAATCCAAGAGGCCCAGTACTTC.

This clonotype was observed a handful of times. The chain employs TRBV14 and TRBJ2-7; D ambiguous. V lost 0 bases, J lost 8 bases, and 14 bases lay in between. CDR3 length: 14 residues. Looked up from germline, CDR1 is SGHDN and CDR2 is FVKESK. The DNA for the CDR3 is TGTGCCAGCAGCCAAGAGTCTCTGGGCCCTAAGCAGTACGTC. Protein sequence: CASSQESLGPKQYV.

The chain recombines TRBV7-8 with TRBJ2-3; the match to TRBD2 covers 15 bases. The CDR3 spans 19 residues. V shed 5 bases and J 1 base; nucleotides not matched to a gene: 10. Germline CDR1 and CDR2: SGHVS and FQNEAQ. The CDR3 here is CASSPGLAGGEIRTDTQYF. The DNA for the CDR3 is TGTGCCAGCAGCCCGGGACTAGCGGGGGGTGAAATCCGCACAGATACGCAGTATTTT.

This clonotype came up a few times. This rearrangement joins TRBV7-2 to TRBJ2-5, with D maybe TRBD2 (5 bases). Gene TRBJ2-1 matches the end of the DNA better, so the J call may be wrong. The CDR3 is 13 amino acids. Germline V gene sequence: CDR1 SGHTA, CDR2 FQGNSA. The CDR3: CASSLVLAAEQFF. As DNA, the CDR3 is TGTGCCAGCAGCTTAGTCCTAGCTGCTGAGCAGTTCTTC.

V gene TRBV6-5 combines with J gene TRBJ2-1, with a possible D match to TRBD2 (6 bases). Trimming cost V 6 bases and J 4 bases, with 22 bases left between them. The CDR3 consists of 17 residues. From germline, CDR1 is MNHEY and CDR2 SVGAGI. The CDR3 sequence: CASSPRRDRPKYNEQFF. DNA of the CDR3: TGTGCCAGCAGCCCTAGGAGGGACCGCCCAAAATACAATGAGCAGTTCTTC.

The J gene is TRBJ2-1, the V gene TRBV9, with 8 bases fitting TRBD2. V lost 0 bases, J lost 0 bases, and 5 bases stayed unmatched. Germline V CDR1 and CDR2: SGDLS, YYNGEE. This CDR3 comprises 17 residues. CDR3 protein: CASSVEATSASYNEQFF. The CDR3 coding sequence is TGTGCCAGCAGCGTAGAAGCGACTAGCGCCTCCTACAATGAGCAGTTCTTC.